The T cell receptor (beta chain) described here comes from a study of OX40 agonist ivuxolimab in advanced cancers. Study as a whole: Patients assigned to dose escalation were diagnosed with hepatocellular carcinoma, melanoma, renal cell or head and neck cancer. A male proportion of 82.7% was recorded, with mean age around 60 years and range about 23 to 90.

Unmatched junction bases numbered 4, after V lost 1 base and J lost 7 bases. This CDR3 comprises 15 residues. Germline CDR1 LNHDA, CDR2 SQIVND (reference sequence). TCRdb keeps only in-frame clones here, not all; method: immunoSEQ multiplex PCR. The data show over 85,000 clones, less than 90% seen once. Blood samples were obtained at baseline, cycle 4 day 1, and cycle 7 day 1. The TCR originated in an adult with an advanced solid tumor such as melanoma, head and neck, liver or kidney cancer. The chain has TRBV19 and TRBJ2-1; TRBD1 agrees at 10 bases. This specimen was CD4+ or CD8+ T cells sorted from blood, taken in a trial of the OX40 agonist ivuxolimab. CDR3: CASSIVGTGANEQFF. Written as DNA, the CDR3 is TGTGCCAGTAGTATAGTAGGGACAGGGGCGAATGAGCAGTTCTTC.